This T cell receptor beta chain was observed in a study of blood T cells in healthy people across ages. Combining a sample-barcoded 5' primer with a J-beta primer mix, a second PCR ran for about 7 to 12 cycles. TCRdb re-called the 5' RACE reads with MiXCR, one entry per CDR3 protein. The data contain roughly 500,000 distinct CDR3 sequences, about 26% of them singletons. The V and J ends lost 0 bases and 3 bases respectively, with 13 bases between them. This CDR3 is built from 16 residues. The germline gives CDR1 MNHEY, CDR2 SVGAGI. The source is a woman in her 70s in good health. The sequencing input was blood. The V gene is TRBV6-5, the J gene TRBJ2-3, with no clear D. The CDR3 loop reads CASSYSFDKSTDTQYF. As DNA, the CDR3 is TGTGCCAGCAGTTACTCTTTCGACAAATCAACAGATACGCAGTATTTT.